The sequence of this T cell receptor beta chain was determined in a study of T cell responses to AZD1222 COVID-19 vaccine. The assay was immunoSEQ multiplex PCR, and TCRdb's table has in-frame clones only and misses some. This table holds nearly 80,000 clones, more than 70% found once. Germline V gene data show CDR1 as SGHRS and CDR2 as YFSETQ. V was shortened by 4 bases and J by 3 bases, with 19 bases between the two germline ends. The CDR3 extends over 16 amino acids. The sequence came from an adult in good health. The specimen comprised peripheral blood, sampled on day 0 of AZD1222 vaccination. The chain carries TRBV5-1 and TRBJ1-2; D perhaps matches TRBD1 (5 bases). CDR3 loop: CASSRSQVRNHYGYTF. Written as DNA, the CDR3 is TGCGCCAGCAGCAGATCACAGGTTAGAAACCACTATGGCTACACCTTC.